This TCR beta chain stems from a study of CD4 and CD8 cells across lung adenocarcinoma regions. TCRdb ran MiXCR on the PCR reads and lists one entry per CDR3 protein. The sample shows about 11,000 distinct CDR3 sequences, around half of them seen only once. V lost 7 bases to trimming and J lost 0 bases, with 6 bases between them. Germline loops: CDR1 MNHEY, CDR2 SVGEGT. The CDR3 has 12 residues. This clonotype was counted a few times. Sequenced: CD8+ T cells from the center of a lung tumor. This sequence originates from a female donor with lung adenocarcinoma. The CD4 and CD8 labels of this study may be unreliable. The chain carries TRBV6-2 or TRBV6-3 and TRBJ2-5; no clear D. The CDR3 DNA follows: TGTGCCAGCATGCCCAACCAAGAGACCCAGTACTTC. This gives the protein CASMPNQETQYF.